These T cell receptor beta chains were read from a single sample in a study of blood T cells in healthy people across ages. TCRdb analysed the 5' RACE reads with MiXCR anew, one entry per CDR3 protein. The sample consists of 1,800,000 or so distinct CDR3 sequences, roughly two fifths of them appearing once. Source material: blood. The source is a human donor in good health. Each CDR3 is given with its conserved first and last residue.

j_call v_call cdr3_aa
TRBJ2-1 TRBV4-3 CASSQDGRMGLAGVDEQFF
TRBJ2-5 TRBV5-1 CASSWDSPLETQYF
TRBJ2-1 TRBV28 CASSSDFSGGVHNEQFF
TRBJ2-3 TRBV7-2 CASSLGLGSVGDTQYF
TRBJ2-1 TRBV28 CASSPIGQNNEQFF
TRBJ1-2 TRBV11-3 CASSFAGARHGYTF
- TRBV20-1 CSADGTAISYEQYF
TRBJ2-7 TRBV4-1 CASSQEWASDRIYEQYF
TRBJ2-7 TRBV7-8 CASSPDRQGHSYEQYF
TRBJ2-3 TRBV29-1 CSGGSGDTQYF
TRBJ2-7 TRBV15 CATSRALAGGYEQYF
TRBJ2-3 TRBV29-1 CSVHETGVRDTQYF
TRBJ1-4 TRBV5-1 CANSLDRSIVEKLFF
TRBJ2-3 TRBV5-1 CASSLTGTGGSADTQYF
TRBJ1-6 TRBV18 CASSPLVRGIQDSPLHF
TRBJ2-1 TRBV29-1 CSVDRDRGLREQFF
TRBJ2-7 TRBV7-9 CASSRGQANIYEQYF
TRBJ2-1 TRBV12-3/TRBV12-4 CASTQDVYNEQFF
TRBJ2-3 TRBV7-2 CASSLNAMESDTQYF
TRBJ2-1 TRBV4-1 CASSQLAGALYNEQFF
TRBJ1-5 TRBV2 CASSPRSGNQPQHF
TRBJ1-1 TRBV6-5 CASSYSAGEAFF
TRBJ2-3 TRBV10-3 CAISEHIAGGTDTQYF
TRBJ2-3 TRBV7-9 CASGLARLSTDTQYF
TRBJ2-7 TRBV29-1 CSVEIRQGIYEQYF
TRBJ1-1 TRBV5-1 CASSWGQLNTEAFF
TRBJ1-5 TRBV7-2 CASSFTANQPQHF
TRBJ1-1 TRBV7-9 CASSITSNTEAFF
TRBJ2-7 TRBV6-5 CASSHNRVNYEQYF